Described below is a single T cell receptor beta chain sequence and its context. Its target antigen remains unknown. Base quality data are lacking; no much larger clone is found one base away. The ViraFEST assay stimulated PBMC with viral peptide pools and then used TCR sequencing to identify antigen-specific CD4+ T cell clonotypes by expansion. After around 10 days of culture, CD4+ T cells were isolated with the EasySep CD4+ T cell isolation kit. Negative nucleocapsid antibody results before and after vaccination confirmed that the healthy vaccine recipients had no prior SARS-CoV-2 infection. Some 2 million PBMC per well were cultured with approximately 10 ug/ml peptides in IMDM containing around 4.6% human AB serum, around 10 IU/ml IL-2 and gentamicin. Half of the culture medium was replaced with fresh IL-2-containing medium on days 3 and 7. Each peptide stimulation condition was cultured in triplicate wells unless otherwise noted. Using Ficoll-Paque Plus gradient centrifugation, PBMC were separated from whole blood and then either used fresh or cryopreserved at -140C. The overlapping peptide pools covered the spike proteins of SARS-CoV-2 as well as those of the common cold coronaviruses HCoV-NL63, HCoV-OC43 and HCoV-229E. Genomic DNA was extracted from cultured CD4+ T cells with the QIAamp micro DNA kit.

This entry comes from a study of vaccination effects on CD4 cells after COVID-19 (dated by TCRdb to between 2021 and 2022). Regarding the research as a whole: Each participant received two doses of an mRNA SARS-CoV-2 vaccine, either BNT162b2 or mRNA-1273. The study compared SARS-CoV-2 spike-specific CD4+ TCR repertoires before and after mRNA vaccination in COVID-19 convalescent patients and infection-naive vaccine recipients. Cultures from other donors in the study were sequenced with the Oncomine TCR Beta short-read assay on an Illumina iSeq 100. Altogether, around 9 COVID-19 convalescent patients and several SARS-CoV-2-naive healthy vaccine recipients made up the full study.

From its cysteine to its phenylalanine, the CDR3 spans 15 amino acids. Just CDR3 DNA is preserved here, 45 bases in frame from base 1. The germline V and J ends show losses of 4 bases and 3 bases respectively, and no gene match explains 5 bases of the junction. CDR1 and CDR2, per the germline V gene, are SGDLS and YYNGEE. The study at large found these results: The study was limited by a small number of convalescent patients and lacked early post-infection timepoints. Clones induced by infection and clones induced by vaccination both contracted markedly at late timepoints after vaccination, which fits with T cell responses waning over time. Among healthy vaccine recipients, nearly all vaccine-induced clones were SARS-CoV-2 mono-reactive, and only 1 of 255 was cross-reactive with common cold coronaviruses.

Library method: the immunoSEQ multiplex PCR assay. DNA from the cultured and isolated CD4+ T cells underwent TCR beta CDR3 sequencing. The authors' analysis ran thus. Non-productive TCR sequences were removed and reads were trimmed to the CDR3 region, keeping CDR3s of at least 7 amino acids. The MANAFEST web app was used to pick out antigen-specific clonotypes by comparing their expansion in peptide wells with that in reference cultures. For clones to be considered positive, expansion at FDR<0.05 versus reference and all other wells, an odds ratio above 5, and a frequency above 0.1% in two replicate wells were required. Clonotypes significantly expanded in SARS-CoV-2 spike wells and in at least one common cold coronavirus spike condition were defined as cross-reactive. Using the stringdist R package, CDR3 similarity was measured by Levenshtein distance, and unrooted trees were constructed with ape in R 3.6.1. This is the immuneACCESS table as TCRdb keeps it, with only in-frame sequences that have V and J called. A part of the clones is gone; compared with another copy, unresolved V genes explain less than half, and the rest is unexplained. The V and J calls and clone size were taken over from that table, and D and trimming were inferred from the DNA. The sample profile shows tens of thousands of clones; 65% to 85% of them were found once. Approximately 3.7% of the sample is taken by the ten largest.

The V and J segments used are TRBV9 and TRBJ1-3; 9 central nucleotides agree with TRBD1. This clonotype was obtained from a human donor who received a COVID-19 vaccine. The starting material was CD4+ T cells from PBMCs cultured with HCoV-OC43 spike peptides, obtained before COVID-19 vaccination. The cell subset or site label of this sample denotes: HCoV-OC43 spike overlapping peptide pool stimulation. The CDR3 protein sequence reads: CASSPGQGFGNTIYF. Here is the DNA: TGTGCCAGCAGCCCGGGACAGGGTTTTGGAAACACCATATATTTT.